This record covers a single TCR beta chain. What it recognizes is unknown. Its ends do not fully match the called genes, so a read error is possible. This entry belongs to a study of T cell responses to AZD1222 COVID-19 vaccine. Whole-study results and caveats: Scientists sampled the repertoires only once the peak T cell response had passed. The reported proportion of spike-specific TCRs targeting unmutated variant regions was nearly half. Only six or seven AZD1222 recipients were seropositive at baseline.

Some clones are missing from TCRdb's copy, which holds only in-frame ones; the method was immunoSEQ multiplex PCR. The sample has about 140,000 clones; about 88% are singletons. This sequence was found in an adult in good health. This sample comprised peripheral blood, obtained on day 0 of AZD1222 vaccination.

CDR3 sequence reads: CASSQGLAGTVTQYF. The CDR3 DNA is TGTGCCAGCAGCCAGGGACTAGCGGGAACAGTTACGCAGTATTTT. J is TRBJ2-3 and V is TRBV3-1 (or the pseudogene TRBV3-2); 13 bases fit TRBD2. In germline, CDR1 is LGHDT, CDR2 YNNKEL (reference sequence). This CDR3 is 15 amino acids long.